This T cell receptor (beta chain) stems from a study of control samples from healthy donors and cancer patients. Clones were sequenced by immunoSEQ multiplex PCR, and TCRdb holds only the in-frame ones, with some missing. Of 98,000 or so clones detected, around 80% appear once; the ten largest clones hold roughly 2%. CDR3 length equals 16 residues. Germline-derived CDR1 and CDR2 are LGHDT and YNNKEL (reference sequence). The germline V and J ends were trimmed by 0 bases and 5 bases, with 17 bases remaining between them. The sample taken for sequencing was blood. This TCR was sampled from a man aged 55 to 70 in good health. The genes are TRBV3-1 (or the pseudogene TRBV3-2) and TRBJ2-7; D ambiguous. DNA of the CDR3: TGTGCCAGCAGCCAAGAGGTTATGGCAGGTAGCCACGAGCAGTACTTC. It specifies CASSQEVMAGSHEQYF.